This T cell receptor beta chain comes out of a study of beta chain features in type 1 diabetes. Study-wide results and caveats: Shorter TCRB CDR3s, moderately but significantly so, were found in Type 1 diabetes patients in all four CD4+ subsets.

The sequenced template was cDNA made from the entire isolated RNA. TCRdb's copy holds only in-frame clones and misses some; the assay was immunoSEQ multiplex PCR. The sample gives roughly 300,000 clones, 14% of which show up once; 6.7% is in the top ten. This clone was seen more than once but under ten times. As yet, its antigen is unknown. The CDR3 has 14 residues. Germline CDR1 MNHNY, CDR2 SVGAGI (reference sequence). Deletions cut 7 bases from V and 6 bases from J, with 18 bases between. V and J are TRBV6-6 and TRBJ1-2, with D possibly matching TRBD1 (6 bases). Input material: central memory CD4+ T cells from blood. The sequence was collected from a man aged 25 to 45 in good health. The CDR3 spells CASTREGGSNGYTF. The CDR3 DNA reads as TGTGCCAGCACGCGGGAAGGGGGTAGTAATGGCTACACCTTC.